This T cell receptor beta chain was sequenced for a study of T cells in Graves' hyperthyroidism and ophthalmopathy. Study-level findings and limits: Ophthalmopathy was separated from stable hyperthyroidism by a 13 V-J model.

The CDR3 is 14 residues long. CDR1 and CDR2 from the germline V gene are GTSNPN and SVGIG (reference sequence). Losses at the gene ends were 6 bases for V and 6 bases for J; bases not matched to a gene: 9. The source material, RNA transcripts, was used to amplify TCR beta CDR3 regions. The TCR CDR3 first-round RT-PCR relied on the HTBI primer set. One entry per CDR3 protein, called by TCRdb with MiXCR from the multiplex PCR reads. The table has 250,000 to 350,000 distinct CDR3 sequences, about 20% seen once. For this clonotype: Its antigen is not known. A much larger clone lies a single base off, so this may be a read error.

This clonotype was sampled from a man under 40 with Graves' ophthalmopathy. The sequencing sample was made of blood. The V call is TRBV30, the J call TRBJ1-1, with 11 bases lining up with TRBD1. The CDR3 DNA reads TGTGCCTGTGGTCGGGACAGGGGGAGAGCTGAAGCTTTCTTT. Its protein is CACGRDRGRAEAFF.